The 8 T cell receptor beta chains below all came from one sample that was sequenced in a study of PD-L1 blockade in urothelial cancer. Time point here: peripheral blood 6 weeks after treatment start. Only in-frame clones appear in the TCRdb table, and some are missing; sequencing was by immunoSEQ multiplex PCR. The repertoire consists of 40,000 to 45,000 clones, with roughly 81% occurring once and the leading ten covering roughly 2.5%. Sequenced material: PBMCs, taken around atezolizumab (anti-PD-L1) treatment. The receptors were sampled from an older man with urothelial cancer.

This clone came up a few times. The chain couples TRBV27 to TRBJ2-1; TRBD1 matches 10 bases. Germline V gives CDR1 MNHEY, CDR2 SMNVEV (reference sequence). With V trimmed by 5 bases and J by 6 bases, 7 bases remained unmatched. This CDR3 region has 15 residues. CDR3 sequence reads: CASSPGTGVPNEQFF. The CDR3 nucleotides read TGTGCCAGCAGTCCGGGGACAGGGGTTCCCAATGAGCAGTTCTTC.

The V and J genes are TRBV5-4 and TRBJ2-2; TRBD1 matches at 8 bases. V lost 4 bases and J lost 5; bases outside the gene matches: 7. In germline, CDR1 is SGHNT, CDR2 YYREEE (reference sequence). The CDR3 sequence is 15 residues long. The DNA of the CDR3 is TGTGCCAGCAGCCCTGGACAGGGAAGGACCGGGGAGCTGTTTTTT. Its translation is CASSPGQGRTGELFF.

This clone has just one count. The chain is built from TRBV10-1 and TRBJ2-1; 8 positions agree with TRBD1. Trimming took 3 bases from V and 8 from J; bases not matched to a gene: 9. Germline lookup yields CDR1 WNHNN and CDR2 SYGVQD (reference sequence). The CDR3 has 15 residues. CDR3 region: CASSDGQGAFDEQFF. The CDR3 DNA sequence: TGCGCCAGCAGTGATGGCCAGGGGGCTTTCGATGAGCAGTTCTTC.

This clone has just one count. V is TRBV27 and J is TRBJ2-7; possible D gene TRBD2, 6 bases. V was pared by 4 bases and J by 1 base, with 17 bases between. The CDR3 consists of 16 residues. Germline V gives CDR1 MNHEY, CDR2 SMNVEV (reference sequence). The DNA for the CDR3 is TGTGCCAGCAGTTCTTCCGGGACTCTCGGTTCCTACGAGCAGTACTTC. It yields the protein CASSSSGTLGSYEQYF.

This clone was seen a few times. J is TRBJ1-1 and V is TRBV10-3, with 8 bases identical to TRBD1. This CDR3 spans 15 amino acids. V was clipped by 2 bases and J by 3 bases; unmatched bases: 5. Germline CDR1 reads ENHRY; CDR2 reads SYGVKD. The DNA of the CDR3 is TGTGCCATCAGTGAGGGACAGGGTATTGACACTGAAGCTTTCTTT. Its translation is CAISEGQGIDTEAFF.

The CDR3 nucleotides are TGTGCCAGCAGTTTCGTAGCGGGCAACACCGGGGAGCTGTTTTTT. It yields the protein CASSFVAGNTGELFF. The chain is built from TRBV6-6 and TRBJ2-2, with TRBD2 matching 7 bases. Germline assignment: CDR1 MNHNY and CDR2 SVGAGI (reference sequence). J was trimmed by 2 bases and V by 4 bases; bases with no gene match: 4. The CDR3 has 15 residues.

V and J are TRBV5-1 and TRBJ2-7; perhaps TRBD1 as D (6 bases). The germline CDR1 and CDR2 sequences are SGHRS and YFSETQ. Trimming removed 3 bases from V and 3 bases from J, with 13 bases in between. CDR3 length: 14 amino acids. The CDR3 sequence is CASSSGTFNYEQYF. DNA for the CDR3: TGCGCCAGCAGCTCTGGGACATTTAACTACGAGCAGTACTTC.

The chain links TRBV28 to TRBJ2-3; 11 nucleotides match TRBD2. Germline values: CDR1 MDHEN, CDR2 SYDVKM. The V segment lost 7 bases and the J segment 4 bases; nucleotides outside the gene matches: 7. There are 15 residues in the CDR3. This CDR3 reads CASNQLAGESDTQYF. CDR3 nucleotides: TGTGCCAGCAACCAACTAGCGGGAGAGTCAGATACGCAGTATTTT.